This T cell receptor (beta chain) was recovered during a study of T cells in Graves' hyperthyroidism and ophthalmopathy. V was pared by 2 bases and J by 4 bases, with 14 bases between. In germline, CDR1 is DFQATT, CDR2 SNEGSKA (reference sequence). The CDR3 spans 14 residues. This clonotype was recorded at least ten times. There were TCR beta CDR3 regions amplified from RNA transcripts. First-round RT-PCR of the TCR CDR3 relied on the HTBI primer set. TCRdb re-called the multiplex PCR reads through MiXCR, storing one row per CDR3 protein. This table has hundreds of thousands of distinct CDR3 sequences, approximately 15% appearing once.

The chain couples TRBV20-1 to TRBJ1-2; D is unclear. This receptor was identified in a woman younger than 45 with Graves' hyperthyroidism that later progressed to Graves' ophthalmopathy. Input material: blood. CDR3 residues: CSARSSEPPYGYTF. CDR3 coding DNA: TGCAGTGCTAGATCCTCGGAGCCACCCTATGGCTACACCTTC.